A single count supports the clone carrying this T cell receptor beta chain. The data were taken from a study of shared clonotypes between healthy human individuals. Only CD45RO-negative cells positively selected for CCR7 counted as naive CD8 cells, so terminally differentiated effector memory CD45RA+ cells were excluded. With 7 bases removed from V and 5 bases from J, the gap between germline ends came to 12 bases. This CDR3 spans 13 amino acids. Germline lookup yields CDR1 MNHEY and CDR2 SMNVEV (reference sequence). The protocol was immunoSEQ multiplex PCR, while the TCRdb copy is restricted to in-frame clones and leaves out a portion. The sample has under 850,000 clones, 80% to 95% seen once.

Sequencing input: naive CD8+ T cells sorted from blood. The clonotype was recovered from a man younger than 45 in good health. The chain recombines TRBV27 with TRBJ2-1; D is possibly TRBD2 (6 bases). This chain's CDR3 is CASTYLANNEQFF. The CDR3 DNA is TGTGCCAGCACCTACCTAGCGAACAATGAGCAGTTCTTC.